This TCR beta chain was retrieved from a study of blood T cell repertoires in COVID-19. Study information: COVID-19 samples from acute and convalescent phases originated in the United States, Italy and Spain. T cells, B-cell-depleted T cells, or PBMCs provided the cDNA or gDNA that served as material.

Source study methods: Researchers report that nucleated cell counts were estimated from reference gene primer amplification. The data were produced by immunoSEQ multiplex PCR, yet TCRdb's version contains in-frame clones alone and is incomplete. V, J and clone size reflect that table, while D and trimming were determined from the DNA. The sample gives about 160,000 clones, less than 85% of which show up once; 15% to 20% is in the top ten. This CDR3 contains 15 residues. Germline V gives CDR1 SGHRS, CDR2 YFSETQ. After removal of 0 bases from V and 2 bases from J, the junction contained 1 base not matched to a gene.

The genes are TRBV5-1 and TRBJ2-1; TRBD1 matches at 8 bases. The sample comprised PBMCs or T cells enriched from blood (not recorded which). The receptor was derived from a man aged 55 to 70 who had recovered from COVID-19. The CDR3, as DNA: TGCGCCAGCAGCTTGGTACAGGGGGCCTACAATGAGCAGTTCTTC. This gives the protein CASSLVQGAYNEQFF.